What follows are 15 T cell receptor beta chains derived from one specimen sequenced in a study of CXCR3-negative and CXCR3-positive naive CD8 T cells. The libraries of TRB cDNA were prepared using 5' RACE with UMI labels. No DNA is given; TCRdb re-called the 5' RACE reads and lists each CDR3 protein once. Its listing shows about 89,000 distinct CDR3 sequences. Their antigens are not known. Study findings and constraints: TRB CDR3s of CXCR3-positive naive cells were more hydrophobic than those of CXCR3-negative naive cells.

Material: naive CXCR3+ CD8+ T cells from blood. Subset reported: CD45RO-CCR7+CD27+CD95- naive CD8+ T cells expressing CXCR3 (TNR3+). The source of these receptors is a human donor in good health. Some clones in this sample may be carry-over from other donors' samples.

The chain couples TRBV5-4 to TRBJ2-7; TCRdb reports TRBD2, a call that lacks DNA to check it against. CDR3 length: 14 residues. Germline V CDR1 and CDR2: SGHNT, YYREEE (reference sequence). CDR3 sequence: CASSFGGALYEQYF.

The rearrangement joins TRBV7-2 to TRBJ1-1; TCRdb picks TRBD1, but there is no DNA to check that call. The length of the CDR3 is 14 residues. CDR1 and CDR2 from the germline V gene are SGHTA and FQGNSA. The CDR3 sequence is CASSLGGGPTEAFF. Full variable domain (remainder filled in from reference TRBV7-2 and TRBJ1-1): GAGVSQSPSNKVTEKGKDVELRCDPISGHTALYWYRQSLGQGLEFLIYFQGNSAPDKSGLPSDRFSAERTGGSVSTLTIQRTQQEDSAVYLCASSLGGGPTEAFFGQGTRLTVV.

The chain combines TRBV12-3 or TRBV12-4 with TRBJ2-7; TCRdb selects TRBD1, and the lack of DNA leaves this call unchecked. This CDR3 is built from 14 residues. CDR3 protein: CASSSGTETYEQYF.

CDR3 sequence reads: CSVEAAGWDEQYF. This sequence joins TRBV29-1 and TRBJ2-7. The CDR3 spans 13 residues. Germline values: CDR1 SQVTM, CDR2 ANQGSEA.

The V gene is TRBV6-5, the J gene TRBJ1-5; the TCRdb call, TRBD1, lacks DNA for checking. The CDR3 consists of 15 residues. Looked up from germline, CDR1 is MNHEY and CDR2 is SVGAGI. The CDR3 protein is CASSYGDPSNQPQHF.

The chain uses TRBV27 and TRBJ2-2; TCRdb designates TRBD2, a call that cannot be tested without DNA. This CDR3 region has 11 residues. Germline assignment: CDR1 MNHEY and CDR2 SMNVEV (reference sequence). CDR3 protein: CASSPHGELFF.

The rearrangement links TRBV28 to TRBJ2-7; TCRdb's assignment of TRBD2 cannot be checked, as there is no DNA. The CDR3 covers 15 residues. Per germline, CDR1 MDHEN and CDR2 SYDVKM. CDR3 amino acids: CASRTTSGSSYEQYF.

CDR3 sequence reads: CASSLEDSLGSPLHF. The gene calls are TRBV6-5 and TRBJ1-6; TCRdb proposes TRBD1, but this gene call is untestable without DNA. The CDR3 is 15 amino acids. Germline lookup yields CDR1 MNHEY and CDR2 SVGAGI.

The chain links TRBV9 to TRBJ1-2; absent DNA, TCRdb's TRBD1 call cannot be checked. Looked up from germline, CDR1 is SGDLS and CDR2 is YYNGEE. The length of the CDR3 is 15 residues. The CDR3 region is CASSVNRVSGYGYTF.

The chain recombines TRBV28 with TRBJ2-3; as DNA is missing, the TRBD2 call by TCRdb cannot be tested. This CDR3 is 15 amino acids long. The germline V gene has CDR1 MDHEN and CDR2 SYDVKM. This CDR3 reads CASRAAGGFTDTQYF.

CDR3 sequence: CASSSSRLAGVYEQYF. This chain connects TRBV28 to TRBJ2-7; TCRdb's D call of TRBD2 is untestable without DNA. The germline V gene has CDR1 MDHEN and CDR2 SYDVKM. The CDR3 runs to 16 residues.

The V and J genes are TRBV28 and TRBJ2-7; TCRdb designates TRBD1, a call that cannot be tested without DNA. In germline, CDR1 is MDHEN, CDR2 SYDVKM. There are 15 residues in the CDR3. CDR3: CASSFMDRARNEQYF.

V is TRBV6-2 or TRBV6-3 and J is TRBJ2-7. The germline V gene has CDR1 MNHEY and CDR2 SVGEGT. The CDR3 length is 12 residues. CDR3 sequence reads: CASSYSGDEQYF.

The chain links TRBV3-1 to TRBJ2-1; TCRdb indicates TRBD1, and absent DNA this call remains unverified. Germline CDR1 reads LGHDT; CDR2 reads YNNKEL (reference sequence). The CDR3 has 15 residues. The CDR3 here is CASSQRGGGYNEQFF.

The chain combines TRBV4-1 with TRBJ1-1. CDR3 length: 13 residues. Germline assignment: CDR1 MGHRA and CDR2 YSYEKL. The CDR3 protein is CASNPQRDTEAFF.